Listed here are 21 T cell receptor beta chains from one sample, sequenced in a study of T cells after yellow fever vaccination (dated by TCRdb to between 2018 and 2021). Libraries were constructed by 5' RACE. Instrument on record: Illumina NovaSeq 6000. TCRdb reanalyzed the raw reads on its own, using fastp at Q25 for trimming and MiXCR for clone calling, and kept in-frame beta chains. Identical CDR3 protein sequences are pooled into one entry, listed with their most common genes and DNA. The sample table holds 310,000 or so distinct CDR3 sequences, of which around 4% were seen once. The ten largest account for around 22% of the sample. The treatment or condition label, as the study defines it: live attenuated yellow fever vaccine strain. Sequencing was performed on PBMCs, taken on the day of the yellow fever booster vaccination. These receptors came from a man between 18 and 35 years old who received the YFV17D yellow fever vaccine.

This clonotype was counted between two and nine times. The chain recombines TRBV20-1 with TRBJ1-5; 10 nucleotides match TRBD1. The CDR3 has 16 residues. Germline assignment: CDR1 DFQATT and CDR2 SNEGSKA (reference sequence). The V gene end was trimmed by 2 bases and the J gene end by 4 bases; junction bases not matched to a gene: 8. CDR3 amino acids: CSARSVGTGANQPQHF. CDR3 nucleotides: TGCAGTGCTAGATCAGTGGGGACAGGGGCAAATCAGCCCCAGCATTTT.

This clonotype came up many times. This chain joins TRBV20-1 and TRBJ1-1; 8 positions agree with TRBD1. V was clipped by 4 bases and J by 3 bases; unmatched bases: 4. CDR1 DFQATT and CDR2 SNEGSKA come from the germline V gene (reference sequence). This CDR3 spans 13 amino acids. The DNA for the CDR3 is TGCAGTGCTAACAGGGGGTCAGACACTGAAGCTTTCTTT. Translated, it gives CSANRGSDTEAFF.

Only a few counts were recorded for this clonotype. The rearrangement links TRBV9 to TRBJ2-2; D uncertain. V was pared by 2 bases and J by 8 bases, with 13 bases between. Germline CDR1 is SGDLS and CDR2 is YYNGEE. The length of the CDR3 is 14 residues. This CDR3 reads CASSVDPGEGELFF. For the CDR3, the DNA is TGTGCCAGCAGCGTCGACCCGGGTGAGGGGGAGCTGTTTTTT.

CDR3 in amino acids: CASSVGEGANYNEQFF. CDR3 DNA: TGTGCCAGCAGCGTAGGGGAGGGGGCGAACTACAATGAGCAGTTCTTC. The chain uses TRBV9 and TRBJ2-1; either TRBD1 or TRBD2 may supply D (7 bases each). Trimming left V 0 bases short and J 3 bases short, with 13 bases between. Per germline, CDR1 SGDLS and CDR2 YYNGEE. The CDR3 has 16 residues.

This clonotype occurred many times. The chain carries TRBV7-2 and TRBJ2-4; D is possibly TRBD1 or TRBD2 (6 bases each). The CDR3 is 14 amino acids. Deletions cut 5 bases from V and 7 bases from J, with 15 bases between. The germline V gene has CDR1 SGHTA and CDR2 FQGNSA. The DNA for the CDR3 is TGTGCCAGCAGCGTACAGGGAGCGGGTAACATTCAGTACTTC. Protein product: CASSVQGAGNIQYF.

The V and J genes are TRBV7-2 and TRBJ2-1, with TRBD1 matching 8 bases. V was pared by 3 bases and J by 8 bases, with 3 bases of the junction left unmatched. Germline V gene data show CDR1 as SGHTA and CDR2 as FQGNSA. CDR3 length equals 13 residues. The CDR3: CASSFQGADEQFF. The CDR3 bases are TGTGCCAGCAGCTTCCAGGGGGCCGATGAGCAGTTCTTC.

The table lists this clonotype with many counts. V is TRBV15 and J is TRBJ2-3; D unclear. There are 13 residues in the CDR3. Germline-derived CDR1 and CDR2 are LNHNV and YYDKDF (reference sequence). Trimming shortened V by 4 bases and J by 5 bases, and 10 bases separated the two germline ends. CDR3 DNA sequence: TGTGCCACCAGCACCCGACGAGGAGATACGCAGTATTTT. Amino acids: CATSTRRGDTQYF.

The chain uses TRBV5-5 and TRBJ2-1; D remains ambiguous. CDR1 SGHKS and CDR2 YYEKEE come from the germline V gene (reference sequence). The V and J ends lost 0 bases and 6 bases respectively, with 22 bases between them. The CDR3 consists of 18 residues. The CDR3 loop is CASSLVPLRVIGSNEQFF. CDR3 coding DNA: TGTGCCAGCAGCTTGGTCCCCCTCCGGGTTATTGGGTCCAATGAGCAGTTCTTC.

The chain recombines TRBV4-1 with TRBJ2-7, with D possibly being TRBD1 or TRBD2 (6 bases each). Germline assignment: CDR1 MGHRA and CDR2 YSYEKL. The CDR3 is 16 amino acids. V dropped 0 bases and J dropped 0 bases, with 12 bases sitting between them. CDR3 coding DNA: TGCGCCAGCAGCCAAGATCCGGGGGCCAGCTCCTACGAGCAGTACTTC. It encodes CASSQDPGASSYEQYF.

The chain links TRBV7-3 to TRBJ2-5; D is undetermined. This CDR3 spans 13 amino acids. The V end lost 8 bases, the J end lost 5 bases, and 15 bases lay between the germline ends. Germline-derived CDR1 and CDR2 are SGHTA and FQGTGA. This chain's CDR3 is CASGETQQETQYF. Written as DNA, the CDR3 is TGTGCCAGCGGCGAGACGCAGCAGGAGACCCAGTACTTC.

J is TRBJ2-3 and V is TRBV14; maybe TRBD1 (7 bases). The germline V and J ends were trimmed by 4 bases and 4 bases, with 15 bases remaining between them. The germline CDR1 and CDR2 sequences are SGHDN and FVKESK. The CDR3 covers 15 residues. The CDR3 sequence: CASSPPRGAADTQYF. The DNA of the CDR3 is TGTGCCAGCAGCCCTCCCAGGGGGGCGGCAGATACGCAGTATTTT.

In its sample, this clonotype was seen many times. This chain links TRBV7-2 with TRBJ1-3, with no clear D. The CDR3 totals 15 residues. Between the trimmed V and J ends, which lost 6 bases and 0 bases, there was a span of 12 bases. From germline, CDR1 is SGHTA and CDR2 FQGNSA. The CDR3 sequence: CASSRRLSSGNTIYF. As DNA, the CDR3 is TGTGCCAGCAGTCGACGGCTCTCCTCTGGAAACACCATATATTTT.

This clonotype was counted between two and nine times. This chain links TRBV27 with TRBJ1-5; D unresolved. The ends were cut back, 6 bases at V and 7 bases at J, with 19 bases in the middle. The germline V gene has CDR1 MNHEY and CDR2 SMNVEV (reference sequence). CDR3 length: 15 amino acids. The CDR3 sequence: CASSSPSRSQQPQHF. For the CDR3, the DNA is TGTGCCAGCAGCTCTCCCTCTCGGTCTCAGCAGCCCCAGCATTTT.

The V gene is TRBV5-3, the J gene TRBJ2-1, with a weak D call TRBD2 (6 bases). TRBV5-3 falls under the ORF class, with uncertain function. The CDR3 sequence is 12 residues long. Trimming removed 4 bases at V and 5 bases at J, with 7 bases between. The CDR3: CARSGGNNEQFF. The CDR3 DNA is TGTGCCAGAAGCGGGGGGAACAATGAGCAGTTCTTC.

V is TRBV7-6 and J is TRBJ1-5; weak D call: TRBD1 (5 bases). Deletions cut 4 bases from V and 7 bases from J, with 14 bases between. The germline V gene encodes CDR1 SGHVS and CDR2 FNYEAQ. The CDR3 spans 14 residues. The CDR3 nucleotides are TGTGCCAGCAGCTCCGGGGAAGGGGACCAGCCCCAGCATTTT. Translated, it gives CASSSGEGDQPQHF.

This chain uses TRBV18 with TRBJ2-5; 8 nucleotides match TRBD1. CDR1 is KGHSH and CDR2 is LQKENI in the germline V gene. V was pared by 3 bases and J by 3 bases, with 12 bases of the junction left unmatched. This CDR3 comprises 17 residues. For the CDR3, the DNA is TGTGCCAGCTCACCCTCGGACAGGGATCTTCTGGAAGAGACCCAGTACTTC. Its translation is CASSPSDRDLLEETQYF. The variable domain in full, with the rest retrieved from reference TRBV18 and TRBJ2-5, is NAGVMQNPRHLVRRRGQEARLRCSPMKGHSHVYWYRQLPEEGLKFMVYLQKENIIDESGMPKERFSAEFPKEGPSILRIQQVVRGDSAAYFCASSPSDRDLLEETQYFGPGTRLLVL.

This clonotype showed up many times. The chain uses TRBV2 and TRBJ2-1; possible D gene TRBD2, 5 bases. Germline V gives CDR1 SNHLY, CDR2 FYNNEI. V lost 3 bases and J 4 bases, leaving 13 bases between the germline ends. CDR3 size: 15 residues. CDR3 nucleotide sequence: TGTGCCAGCAGTGAGGCGGGTAGTTATTACAATGAGCAGTTCTTC. Translating gives CASSEAGSYYNEQFF.

The genes are TRBV27 and TRBJ1-4, with a possible D match to TRBD1 (6 bases). Germline loops: CDR1 MNHEY, CDR2 SMNVEV (reference sequence). The V end was cut by 3 bases, the J end by 3 bases, with 11 bases between. This CDR3 region has 15 residues. The DNA of the CDR3 is TGTGCCAGCAGTTTCGTGGGGGCCCCTAATGAAAAACTGTTTTTT. The encoded protein is CASSFVGAPNEKLFF. The whole variable domain, remainder taken from reference TRBV27 and TRBJ1-4, is EAQVTQNPRYLITVTGKKLTVTCSQNMNHEYMSWYRQDPGLGLRQIYYSMNVEVTDKGDVPEGYKVSRKEKRNFPLILESPSPNQTSLYFCASSFVGAPNEKLFFGSGTQLSVL.

The genes are TRBV6-2 or TRBV6-3 and TRBJ2-3; 10 bases match TRBD2. The ends lost 2 bases at V and 5 bases at J; junction bases unmatched: 4. The V gene's germline CDR1 is MNHEY and CDR2 SVGEGT. The CDR3 runs to 15 residues. The CDR3 spells CASSYGLAGEDTQYF. The CDR3 nucleotides read TGTGCCAGCAGTTACGGTCTAGCGGGGGAAGATACGCAGTATTTT.

This clonotype was counted at least ten times. CDR3 amino acids: CASATGTEAFF. The DNA for the CDR3 is TGTGCCAGCGCTACTGGCACTGAAGCTTTCTTT. The chain links TRBV6-6 to TRBJ1-1; D gene ambiguous. V lost 8 bases, J lost 4 bases, and 8 bases lay in between. The germline gives CDR1 MNHNY, CDR2 SVGAGI (reference sequence). The CDR3 is made up of 11 amino acids.

This clonotype was seen a few times. V gene TRBV7-2 combines with J gene TRBJ2-1; D is undetermined. CDR3 length: 16 amino acids. Germline-derived CDR1 and CDR2 are SGHTA and FQGNSA. V lost 5 bases to trimming and J lost 0 bases, with 14 bases between them. The CDR3 nucleotides are TGTGCCAGCAGCCGCACGGGTGGCGTCTCCTACAATGAGCAGTTCTTC. Its protein is CASSRTGGVSYNEQFF.